Listed below are T cell receptor beta chains from one sample, sequenced in a study of T cell responses to AZD1222 COVID-19 vaccine. Method: immunoSEQ multiplex PCR; TCRdb's copy keeps in-frame clones and lacks some. The table has about 130,000 clones, about 93% seen once; the top ten hold approximately 6.8%. Sequencing was performed on peripheral blood, taken 28 days after the second AZD1222 dose. These receptors came from an adult who received the AZD1222 COVID-19 vaccine. Both conserved end residues are part of each CDR3. Fields, in order: clone size, D gene, J gene, V gene, CDR3 DNA, CDR3 protein. D genes are given only for firm matches. Not all rows give a size; the values are once, few, many and, for expanded clones, a class.

.,.,TRBJ1-3,TRBV29-1,TGCAGCGTTGTAGACGGAGGAAACACCATATATTTT,CSVVDGGNTIYF
.,.,TRBJ2-7,TRBV7-8,TGTGCCAGCAGCTTAGGACGGTTCTCCTACGAGCAGTACTTC,CASSLGRFSYEQYF
.,.,TRBJ1-2,TRBV6-5,TGTGCCAGCAGGGGGTTAGAACCCGGCTACACCTTC,CASRGLEPGYTF
.,.,TRBJ1-1,TRBV6-2/TRBV6-3,TGTGCCAGCAGTTATGGTGGTGAAGCTTTCTTT,CASSYGGEAFF
once,TRBD2,TRBJ2-7,TRBV3-1/TRBV3-2,TGTGCCAGCAGCCTGGGCGGGACTAGCGGGGTGTACGAGCAGTACTTC,CASSLGGTSGVYEQYF
.,.,TRBJ1-4,TRBV28,TGTGCCAGCACTCAACAGGGTGGAATTGAAAAACTGTTTTTT,CASTQQGGIEKLFF
.,TRBD1,TRBJ1-2,TRBV27,TGTGCCAGCAGCCTTATCTCTAGGACAGGGGGCCTCTATGGCTACACCTTC,CASSLISRTGGLYGYTF
few,.,TRBJ1-1,TRBV3-1/TRBV3-2,TGTGCCAGCAGCCAAGACCAGGGAATGGGTGAAGCTTTCTTT,CASSQDQGMGEAFF
.,.,TRBJ2-5,TRBV5-1,TGCGCCAGCAGCTTGGGAGTTGGGAGGACAGAGACCCAGTACTTC,CASSLGVGRTETQYF
few,.,TRBJ2-7,TRBV12-3/TRBV12-4,TGTGCCAGCAGTAGGGACGGAGAATACGAGCAGTACTTC,CASSRDGEYEQYF
.,.,TRBJ1-1,TRBV5-8,TGTGCCAGCAGCGGGGGTTCGGACTGGCTGAACACTGAAGCTTTCTTT,CASSGGSDWLNTEAFF
.,TRBD1,TRBJ1-5,TRBV19,TGTGCCAGTAGTATTAGGACAGGGGCTTTATCTAATCAGCCCCAGCATTTT,CASSIRTGALSNQPQHF
.,.,TRBJ2-5,TRBV2,TGTGCCAGCGGTAGCCGAGGGCGGGAAACCCAGTACTTC,CASGSRGRETQYF
.,.,TRBJ1-3,TRBV12-3/TRBV12-4,TGTGCCAGCAGTTTTGACAGGGGAAACACCATATATTTT,CASSFDRGNTIYF
.,TRBD1,TRBJ1-5,TRBV20-1,TGCAGTGCTAGTCCGGACAGGGACAATCAGCCCCAGCATTTT,CSASPDRDNQPQHF
.,.,TRBJ1-1,TRBV4-1,TGCGCCAGCAGCCAAGTTGAACAGGGATACACTGAAGCTTTCTTT,CASSQVEQGYTEAFF
.,.,TRBJ2-1,TRBV5-4,TGTGCCAGCAGGATGGGCTGGAGTGAGCAGTTCTTC,CASRMGWSEQFF
.,.,TRBJ1-3,TRBV5-6,TGTGCCAGCAGCTTGCGGCCAACCTCTGGAAACACCATATATTTT,CASSLRPTSGNTIYF
once,.,TRBJ1-6,TRBV6-1,TGTGCCAGCAGTGAGTCGGTGGGGTCGTTATTTACCCACTTT,CASSESVGSLFTHF
.,.,TRBJ1-5,TRBV3-1/TRBV3-2,TGTGCCAGCAGCCAAAGGGAAGGTCAGCCCCAGCATTTT,CASSQREGQPQHF
.,.,TRBJ2-2,TRBV4-1,TGCGCCAGCATACAGGAACTAGCGAACACCGGGGAGCTGTTTTTT,CASIQELANTGELFF
.,.,TRBJ2-7,TRBV5-1,TGCGCCAGCAGCTTGGATGGGGGGCCGTACGAGCAGTACTTC,CASSLDGGPYEQYF
.,.,TRBJ1-2,TRBV7-9,TGTGCCAGCAGCTTATTGAAAAATGGCTACACCTTC,CASSLLKNGYTF
.,.,TRBJ1-3,TRBV7-9,TGTGCCAGCAGCTTACAAGACGGTGGAAACACCATATATTTT,CASSLQDGGNTIYF
.,TRBD2,TRBJ2-2,TRBV6-5,TGTGCCAGCAGCGGGGGGTATACGAACACCGGGGAGCTGTTTTTT,CASSGGYTNTGELFF
.,TRBD1,TRBJ1-2,TRBV7-3,TGTGCCAGCAGCCAAGGCCCAGGGGGCTATGGCTACACCTTC,CASSQGPGGYGYTF
.,.,TRBJ1-1,TRBV30,TGTGCCTGTAGGATCTTACAAGCTTTCTTT,CACRILQAFF
.,.,TRBJ2-3,TRBV27,TGTGCCAGCAGTTTACTTTTGGGGGCCGGAGATACGCAGTATTTT,CASSLLLGAGDTQYF
.,.,TRBJ1-1,TRBV27,TGTGCCAGCAGTTTATTAACGCGGGGGGCGAACACTGAAGCTTTCTTT,CASSLLTRGANTEAFF
.,.,TRBJ1-4,TRBV19,TGTGCCAGTAGTATCAGGCGGTTCTACAATGAAAAACTGTTTTTT,CASSIRRFYNEKLFF
.,.,TRBJ1-2,TRBV19,TGTGCCAGTAGTATCAGGTTTACCTCGGACTATGGCTACACCTTC,CASSIRFTSDYGYTF
once,TRBD1,TRBJ2-5,TRBV5-1,TGCGCCAGCAGATCGACAGGGGCTGGGTTCCAAGAGACCCAGTACTTC,CASRSTGAGFQETQYF
once,TRBD1,TRBJ2-5,TRBV10-3,TGTGCCATCGGGACAGCTCAAGAGACCCAGTACTTC,CAIGTAQETQYF
.,TRBD1,TRBJ1-4,TRBV7-2,TGTGCCAGCAGCCCCTGGACAGGGGTTGGGGAAAAACTGTTTTTT,CASSPWTGVGEKLFF
.,TRBD1,TRBJ1-2,TRBV11-3,TGTGCCAGCAGCCCGCGGACAGGGCGCCTCTATGGCTACACCTTC,CASSPRTGRLYGYTF
.,.,TRBJ1-6,TRBV27,TGTGCCAGCAGTTTCTCCTATAATTCACCCCTCCACTTT,CASSFSYNSPLHF
once,TRBD1,TRBJ1-4,TRBV3-1/TRBV3-2,TGTGCCAGCAGCCAAACAGGGGCAGGAAAACTGTTTTTT,CASSQTGAGKLFF
.,.,TRBJ2-2,TRBV5-4,TGTGCCAGCAACCTGGGGGTGTCCGGGGAGCTGTTTTTT,CASNLGVSGELFF
.,.,TRBJ2-6,TRBV11-2,TGTGCCAGCAGCCAAGTAATGTCCTCTGGGGCCAACGTCCTGACTTTC,CASSQVMSSGANVLTF
.,.,TRBJ1-5,TRBV19,TGTGCCAGTAGTCCCGGGGGGCGTAGCAATCAGCCCCAGCATTTT,CASSPGGRSNQPQHF
.,TRBD2,TRBJ2-1,TRBV9,TGTGCCACCTCGACTAGCGGGGGGGCCTCCTACAATGAGCAGTTCTTC,CATSTSGGASYNEQFF
.,TRBD1,TRBJ1-5,TRBV5-6,TGTGCCAGCAGCTCCCCCGGAGGGGGCCAGCCCCAGCATTTT,CASSSPGGGQPQHF
.,TRBD1,TRBJ1-3,TRBV13,TGTGCCAGCAGCCTACGGGACAGCGTCACCTCTGGAAACACCATATATTTT,CASSLRDSVTSGNTIYF
.,TRBD1,TRBJ1-2,TRBV27,TGTGCCAGCAGTTTTGGACAGGGAAACTATGGCTACACCTTC,CASSFGQGNYGYTF
.,TRBD1,TRBJ1-4,TRBV6-2/TRBV6-3,TGTGCCAGCAGTTACACCCTGGACAGGTCCCTACTGTTTTTT,CASSYTLDRSLLFF
.,.,TRBJ1-6,TRBV19,TGTGCCAGTGAGGACAGTACCCTTTTCTATAATTCACCCCTCCACTTT,CASEDSTLFYNSPLHF
.,TRBD1,TRBJ2-1,TRBV6-6,TGTGCCAGCAATGGACAGGGCCTATACAATGAGCAGTTCTTC,CASNGQGLYNEQFF
.,.,TRBJ2-2,TRBV6-6,TGTGCCAGCACCTATGGGGGGACCGGGGAGCTGTTTTTT,CASTYGGTGELFF
.,.,TRBJ1-4,TRBV30,TGTGCCTGGAGTGGGGGGCCTGGAGAAAAACTGTTTTTT,CAWSGGPGEKLFF
.,TRBD2,TRBJ2-1,TRBV6-5,TGTGCCAGCAGTTACCGGACTAGCGGGGAGGATGAGCAGTTCTTC,CASSYRTSGEDEQFF
.,.,TRBJ2-1,TRBV19,TGTGCCAGTAGCTCCGCTGGGATGGGGAATGAGCAGTTCTTC,CASSSAGMGNEQFF
once,TRBD1,TRBJ2-1,TRBV19,TGTGCCAGTAGTCCTAGGGGACAGGGACTTTCCTACAATGAGCAGTTCTTC,CASSPRGQGLSYNEQFF
.,TRBD1,TRBJ1-5,TRBV19,TGTGCCAGTAGTCCTACAGGGGGCAATCAGCCCCAGCATTTT,CASSPTGGNQPQHF
.,.,TRBJ1-1,TRBV11-2,TGTGCCAGCAGCTTAAGGGCCCGGTGGGCTTTCTTT,CASSLRARWAFF
.,.,TRBJ1-6,TRBV10-3,TGTGCCATCACAGACGGACAGTCAAATTCACCCCTCCACTTT,CAITDGQSNSPLHF
.,TRBD1,TRBJ2-7,TRBV13,TGTGCCAGCAGCTTAAATAGGGGGCCCTACGAGCAGTACTTC,CASSLNRGPYEQYF
.,TRBD1,TRBJ2-3,TRBV5-1,TGCGCCAGCAGCTTGGGACAGGGGGCGATAGATACGCAGTATTTT,CASSLGQGAIDTQYF
.,.,TRBJ1-1,TRBV4-1,TGCGCCAGCAGCCTCCACCCTGATCCGGACGGGAACACTGAAGCTTTCTTT,CASSLHPDPDGNTEAFF
.,TRBD1,TRBJ1-1,TRBV27,TGTGCCAGCAGCCCGGGGACAGGCACTGAAGCTTTCTTT,CASSPGTGTEAFF
.,.,TRBJ1-5,TRBV7-3,TGTGCCAGCAGGGGACGGTATAGCAATCAGCCCCAGCATTTT,CASRGRYSNQPQHF